The 30 T cell receptor beta chains in this list originate from one sample, sequenced in a study of T cell changes during pregnancy in multiple sclerosis (dated by TCRdb to the late 2010s). The library was built by means of the immunoSEQ multiplex PCR assay. TCRdb mirrors the immuneACCESS table, restricted to in-frame sequences. Some clones are absent from its copies; in checked studies, under half trace to an unresolved V gene, and the reason for the others is unknown. Recorded for this sample are under 100,000 clones; over 90% of them occurred a single time. 2% to 3% of the sample is held by the ten biggest clonotypes. The source was peripheral blood, collected in the third trimester of pregnancy. These receptor sequences come from a female donor with multiple sclerosis, enrolled in a pregnancy study.

The CDR3 DNA reads TGTGCCAGTAGTATAGGAATGGGACTACAGTCCCCCCAGCATTTT. Translation gives CASSIGMGLQSPQHF. The rearrangement joins TRBV19 to TRBJ1-5; TRBD1 is a possible D gene (5 bases). Trimming removed 1 base at V and 10 bases at J, with 17 bases between. The CDR3 consists of 15 residues. Germline-derived CDR1 and CDR2 are LNHDA and SQIVND (reference sequence).

J is TRBJ2-7 and V is TRBV19; D is possibly TRBD1 (6 bases). CDR1 LNHDA and CDR2 SQIVND come from the germline V gene (reference sequence). The V end lost 5 bases, the J end lost 3 bases, and 11 bases lay between the germline ends. The length of the CDR3 is 13 residues. The CDR3 DNA reads as TGTGCCAGTAGTGTCGACAGGTACTACGAGCAGTACTTC. Its translation: CASSVDRYYEQYF.

This clone was seen once. The gene calls are TRBV4-2 and TRBJ2-7, with 8 bases matching TRBD2. CDR1 and CDR2 (germline): LGHNA, YNFKEQ. This CDR3 has 15 amino acids. V trimming: 0 bases; J trimming: 5 bases; junction bases outside the gene matches: 6. The CDR3 sequence is CASSQDRGLEDEQYF. CDR3 nucleotides: TGTGCCAGCAGCCAAGATCGGGGACTAGAGGACGAGCAGTACTTC.

V usage is TRBV5-8 and J usage is TRBJ1-2; D is undetermined. The V end was cut by 3 bases, the J end by 3 bases, with 12 bases between. Germline V gene data show CDR1 as SGHTS and CDR2 as YDEGEE. CDR3 length: 14 amino acids. The CDR3 DNA reads as TGTGCCAGCAGCTGGGAGGGAACTTACTATGGCTACACCTTC. Translated, it gives CASSWEGTYYGYTF.

The V call is TRBV10-3, the J call TRBJ1-1; D remains unclear. The length of the CDR3 is 11 residues. Germline V gene sequence: CDR1 ENHRY, CDR2 SYGVKD. V lost 8 bases and J lost 4, with 8 bases in between. The CDR3 loop is CAIASGTEAFF. DNA for the CDR3: TGTGCCATCGCTAGCGGCACTGAAGCTTTCTTT.

The chain has TRBV9 and TRBJ1-1, with TRBD1 identical over 9 bases. The ends lost 2 bases at V and 1 base at J; junction bases unmatched: 3. The CDR3 is made up of 15 amino acids. Germline loops: CDR1 SGDLS, CDR2 YYNGEE. The CDR3 spells CASSVGTGQNTEAFF. Written as DNA, the CDR3 is TGTGCCAGCAGCGTCGGGACAGGGCAGAACACTGAAGCTTTCTTT. Variable domain in full (rest from reference TRBV9 and TRBJ1-1): DSGVTQTPKHLITATGQRVTLRCSPRSGDLSVYWYQQSLDQGLQFLIQYYNGEERAKGNILERFSAQQFPDLHSELNLSSLELGDSALYFCASSVGTGQNTEAFFGQGTRLTVV.

The chain is built from TRBV15 and TRBJ1-5, with D hard to call. V was trimmed by 1 base and J by 7 bases, leaving 5 bases between them. The CDR3 contains 12 residues. Germline V lookup: CDR1 LNHNV, CDR2 YYDKDF (reference sequence). CDR3 bases: TGTGCCACCAGCAGAGGCGAGCAGCCCCAGCATTTT. Its protein product is CATSRGEQPQHF.

The rearrangement links TRBV9 to TRBJ2-3; 7 nucleotides agree with TRBD2. This CDR3 is built from 16 residues. In germline, CDR1 is SGDLS, CDR2 YYNGEE. The V and J ends lost 3 bases and 2 bases, in that order; junction bases with no gene match: 9. This chain's CDR3 is CASSALGTTYTDTQYF. The CDR3 region has the DNA TGTGCCAGCAGCGCCCTCGGGACTACCTACACAGATACGCAGTATTTT.

V is TRBV4-1 and J is TRBJ1-5; D may be TRBD1 (5 bases). V was shortened by 8 bases and J by 4 bases, with 9 bases between the two germline ends. Germline CDR1 and CDR2: MGHRA and YSYEKL. This CDR3 spans 12 amino acids. The DNA for the CDR3 is TGCGCCAGCGGGGGGGAGAATCAGCCCCAGCATTTT. Encoded protein: CASGGENQPQHF.

The chain recombines TRBV5-6 with TRBJ2-2; unclear D gene. Between the trimmed V and J ends, which lost 6 bases and 4 bases, there was a span of 4 bases. There are 11 residues in the CDR3. Germline V gene data show CDR1 as SGHDT and CDR2 as YYEEEE. The CDR3 nucleotides are TGTGCCAGCACTATCACCGGGGAGCTGTTTTTT. Translated, it gives CASTITGELFF.

The chain has TRBV6-5 and TRBJ1-1; D is unclear. There are 14 residues in the CDR3. Trimming shortened V by 2 bases and J by 3 bases, and 10 bases separated the two germline ends. Germline CDR1 MNHEY, CDR2 SVGAGI. The CDR3: CASSYTGPHTEAFF. The DNA of the CDR3 is TGTGCCAGCAGTTACACGGGTCCCCACACTGAAGCTTTCTTT.

The chain couples TRBV6-5 to TRBJ2-7; D is perhaps TRBD1 (6 bases). Germline V gene data show CDR1 as MNHEY and CDR2 as SVGAGI. The V and J ends lost 6 bases and 3 bases respectively, with 9 bases between them. The CDR3 is made up of 12 amino acids. The CDR3 here is CASRQGGYEQYF. CDR3 in DNA: TGTGCCAGCAGACAGGGTGGCTACGAGCAGTACTTC.

The count of this clone is one. This rearrangement joins TRBV15 to TRBJ2-6; 7 bases fit TRBD2. CDR1 and CDR2 from the germline V gene are LNHNV and YYDKDF (reference sequence). V lost 1 base and J lost 4; bases outside the gene matches: 13. The CDR3 runs 19 residues. CDR3 in amino acids: CATSRGHPFGGSGANVLTF. DNA of the CDR3: TGTGCCACCAGCAGAGGACACCCATTCGGGGGGTCCGGGGCCAACGTCCTGACTTTC.

The chain carries TRBV5-6 and TRBJ2-5; 8 nucleotides line up with TRBD2. The J segment lost 7 bases and the V segment lost 4 bases, leaving 9 bases of the junction unmatched. The CDR3 loop spans 14 amino acids. Germline values: CDR1 SGHDT, CDR2 YYEEEE. CDR3 sequence (DNA): TGTGCCAGCAGCCCGCCAGCGGGGGCGGGGACCCAGTACTTC. Its protein is CASSPPAGAGTQYF.

This sequence joins TRBV19 and TRBJ2-7; possibly TRBD1 for D (5 bases). Per germline, CDR1 LNHDA and CDR2 SQIVND (reference sequence). There are 12 residues in the CDR3. The V gene lost 4 bases and the J gene lost 4 bases, with 8 bases spanning the gap. The CDR3 sequence is CASSRDSYEQYF. DNA for the CDR3: TGTGCCAGTAGTAGAGACAGTTACGAGCAGTACTTC.

This chain joins TRBV7-8 and TRBJ2-5, with 14 nucleotides matching TRBD2. Germline trimming cut 2 bases from V and 2 bases from J; bases unmatched to any gene: 7. CDR3 length: 18 amino acids. CDR1 and CDR2 (germline): SGHVS, FQNEAQ. CDR3 region: CASSLYPGTSGGQETQYF. The CDR3 DNA reads as TGTGCCAGCAGCTTATATCCCGGGACTAGCGGGGGACAAGAGACCCAGTACTTC.

This clone was seen only once. The rearrangement links TRBV5-6 to TRBJ2-7; D gene unclear. Trimming cost V 1 base and J 4 bases, with 9 bases left between them. Germline V gene sequence: CDR1 SGHDT, CDR2 YYEEEE. The CDR3 sequence is 13 residues long. DNA of the CDR3: TGTGCCAGCAGCTTGAATGAGAAGTACGAGCAGTACTTC. Residues: CASSLNEKYEQYF. The full variable domain, its missing parts supplied by reference TRBV5-6 and TRBJ2-7, is DAGVTQSPTHLIKTRGQQVTLRCSPKSGHDTVSWYQQALGQGPQFIFQYYEEEERQRGNFPDRFSGHQFPNYSSELNVNALLLGDSALYLCASSLNEKYEQYFGPGTRLTVT.

The chain uses TRBV14 and TRBJ1-2, with D hard to call. The CDR3 sequence is 14 residues long. Trimming took off 1 base at V and 8 bases at J, with 14 bases between the two ends. Germline-derived CDR1 and CDR2 are SGHDN and FVKESK. CDR3 nucleotide sequence: TGTGCCAGCAGCCAAGGAGGAGGTTTCCGGGGCTACACCTTC. It translates to CASSQGGGFRGYTF.

V and J are TRBV6-6 and TRBJ2-7; 12 bases line up with TRBD2. The CDR3 totals 15 residues. The V and J ends lost 8 bases and 4 bases, in that order; junction bases with no gene match: 9. Germline CDR1 is MNHNY and CDR2 is SVGAGI (reference sequence). CDR3 residues: CASFITSGGLYEQYF. Written as DNA, the CDR3 is TGTGCCAGCTTCATTACTAGCGGGGGGTTGTACGAGCAGTACTTC.

The gene calls are TRBV19 and TRBJ1-1; TRBD1 matches 11 bases. Germline V gene sequence: CDR1 LNHDA, CDR2 SQIVND (reference sequence). The CDR3 sequence is 15 residues long. V lost 5 bases and J lost 4; bases outside the gene matches: 6. CDR3 bases: TGTGCCAGTAGTGCCCCCGGGACAGGGGGCACTGAAGCTTTCTTT. It codes for CASSAPGTGGTEAFF.

This chain links TRBV6-5 with TRBJ2-3; D perhaps matches TRBD2 (7 bases). Germline CDR1 and CDR2: MNHEY and SVGAGI. The CDR3 has 15 amino acids. Trimming left V 2 bases short and J 5 bases short, with 14 bases between. CDR3 in DNA: TGTGCCAGCAGTTACGTGGGGGGGCAAGGAGATACGCAGTATTTT. This codes for CASSYVGGQGDTQYF.

The rearrangement joins TRBV15 to TRBJ2-2, with D possibly TRBD2 on 6 matching bases. The CDR3 runs 13 residues. Trimming removed 8 bases from V and 10 bases from J, with 17 bases in between. Per the germline V gene, CDR1 is LNHNV and CDR2 is YYDKDF (reference sequence). The CDR3 DNA reads as TGTGCCACCTCGCGGGGTGGAGGGATGGAGCTGTTTTTT. Translation: CATSRGGGMELFF.

The rearrangement joins TRBV6-5 to TRBJ1-3; the D is unclear. Trimming stripped 0 bases from V and 0 bases from J, with 6 bases between. The CDR3 is 15 residues long. The germline V gene encodes CDR1 MNHEY and CDR2 SVGAGI. CDR3: CASSYSIGSGNTIYF. CDR3 nucleotides: TGTGCCAGCAGTTACTCGATCGGCTCTGGAAACACCATATATTTT.

The chain has TRBV5-8 and TRBJ2-3; weak D call: TRBD2 (6 bases). The CDR3 runs 15 residues. Germline assignment: CDR1 SGHTS and CDR2 YDEGEE. V gave up 4 bases and J gave up 5 bases, with 17 bases separating them. The CDR3 nucleotides are TGTGCCAGCAGCAGCGGTCTGGAGGGGATAGATACGCAGTATTTT. The encoded protein is CASSSGLEGIDTQYF.

In DNA form, the CDR3 reads TGTGCCAGCAGCCGCGGACAGGGAGAGCAGTACTTC. Translated: CASSRGQGEQYF. This chain links TRBV7-9 with TRBJ2-7; the match to TRBD1 covers 8 bases. J gave up 7 bases and V 5 bases, and 4 bases lay outside the gene matches. CDR3 length: 12 amino acids. Germline loops: CDR1 SEHNR, CDR2 FQNEAQ (reference sequence).

This clone was detected only once. The rearrangement joins TRBV4-1 to TRBJ1-5, with D unclear. Per germline, CDR1 MGHRA and CDR2 YSYEKL. This CDR3 spans 15 amino acids. V was shortened by 1 base and J by 0 bases, with 7 bases between the two germline ends. Here the CDR3 DNA reads TGCGCCAGCAGCCAAGGAGGCAATAGCAATCAGCCCCAGCATTTT. The encoded protein is CASSQGGNSNQPQHF.

The V call is TRBV11-2, the J call TRBJ1-2; perhaps TRBD1 as D (5 bases). This CDR3 contains 13 residues. Germline assignment: CDR1 SGHAT and CDR2 FQNNGV. Trimming took 7 bases from V and 4 from J, leaving 13 bases between them. CDR3 in amino acids: CASTRSGVYGYTF. As DNA, the CDR3 is TGTGCCAGCACCCGATCGGGGGTCTATGGCTACACCTTC.

CDR3 sequence reads: CAISESGQGNSPLHF. The DNA for the CDR3 is TGTGCCATCAGTGAGTCCGGGCAGGGTAATTCACCCCTCCACTTT. This chain uses TRBV10-3 with TRBJ1-6; D possibly corresponds to TRBD1 (5 bases). This CDR3 region has 15 residues. Germline V gene data show CDR1 as ENHRY and CDR2 as SYGVKD. Trimming removed 0 bases from V and 6 bases from J, with 9 bases in between.

V is TRBV5-1 and J is TRBJ2-5; 7 nucleotides align to TRBD1. J gave up 0 bases and V 7 bases, and 0 bases lay outside the gene matches. Looked up from germline, CDR1 is SGHRS and CDR2 is YFSETQ. The CDR3 is 12 residues long. The CDR3 loop reads CASQGDQETQYF. For the CDR3, the DNA is TGCGCCAGCCAGGGGGACCAAGAGACCCAGTACTTC. Combining the CDR3 with reference TRBV5-1 and TRBJ2-5 gives the whole variable domain KAGVTQTPRYLIKTRGQQVTLSCSPISGHRSVSWYQQTPGQGLQFLFEYFSETQRNKGNFPGRFSGRQFSNSRSEMNVSTLELGDSALYLCASQGDQETQYFGPGTRLLVL.

The genes are TRBV15 and TRBJ1-2; no reliable D call. CDR3 length: 17 amino acids. The V end lost 0 bases, the J end lost 3 bases, and 17 bases lay between the germline ends. Germline lookup yields CDR1 LNHNV and CDR2 YYDKDF (reference sequence). CDR3 sequence reads: CATSRDRGFEVDYGYTF. The DNA of the CDR3 is TGTGCCACCAGCAGAGATCGAGGGTTTGAAGTTGACTATGGCTACACCTTC.